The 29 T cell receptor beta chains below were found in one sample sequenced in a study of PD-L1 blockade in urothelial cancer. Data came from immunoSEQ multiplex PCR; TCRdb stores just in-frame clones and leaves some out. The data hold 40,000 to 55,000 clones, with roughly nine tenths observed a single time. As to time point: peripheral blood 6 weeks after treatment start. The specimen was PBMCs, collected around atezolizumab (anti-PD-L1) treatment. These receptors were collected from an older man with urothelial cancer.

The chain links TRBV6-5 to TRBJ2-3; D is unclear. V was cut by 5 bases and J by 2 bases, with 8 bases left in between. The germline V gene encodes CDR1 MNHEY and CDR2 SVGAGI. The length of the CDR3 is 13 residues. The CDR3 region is CASSEKLTDTQYF. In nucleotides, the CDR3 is TGTGCCAGCAGTGAAAAACTCACAGATACGCAGTATTTT.

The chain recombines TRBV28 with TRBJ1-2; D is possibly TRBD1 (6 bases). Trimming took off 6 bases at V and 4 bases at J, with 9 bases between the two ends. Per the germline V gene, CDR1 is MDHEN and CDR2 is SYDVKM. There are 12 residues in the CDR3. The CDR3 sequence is CASSPDSYGYTF. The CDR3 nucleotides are TGTGCCAGCAGCCCGGACAGCTATGGCTACACCTTC.

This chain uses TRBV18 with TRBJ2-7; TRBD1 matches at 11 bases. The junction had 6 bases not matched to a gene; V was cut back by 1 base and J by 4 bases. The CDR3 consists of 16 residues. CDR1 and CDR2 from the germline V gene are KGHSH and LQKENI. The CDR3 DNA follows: TGTGCCAGCTCACCACTCCTAGGACAGGGGGCTTACGAGCAGTACTTC. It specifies CASSPLLGQGAYEQYF.

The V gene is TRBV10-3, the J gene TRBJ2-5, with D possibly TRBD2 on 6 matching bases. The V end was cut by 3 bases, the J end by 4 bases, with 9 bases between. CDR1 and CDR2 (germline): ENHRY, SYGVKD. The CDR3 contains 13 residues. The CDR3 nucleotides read TGTGCCATCAGTGACGCGGGGCTAGAGACCCAGTACTTC. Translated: CAISDAGLETQYF.

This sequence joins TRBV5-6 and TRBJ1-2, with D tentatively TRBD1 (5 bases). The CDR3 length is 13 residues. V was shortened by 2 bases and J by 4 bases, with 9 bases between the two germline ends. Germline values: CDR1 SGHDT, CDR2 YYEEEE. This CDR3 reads CASSLDSFYGYTF. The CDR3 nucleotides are TGTGCCAGCAGCTTAGACAGTTTCTATGGCTACACCTTC.

The CDR3 DNA follows: TGCGCCAGCAGCTTACCGGGACAGTCTTATGGCTACACCTTC. This gives the protein CASSLPGQSYGYTF. The gene calls are TRBV5-1 and TRBJ1-2; 7 bases map to TRBD1. This CDR3 region has 14 residues. Germline-derived CDR1 and CDR2 are SGHRS and YFSETQ. V lost 2 bases, J lost 5 bases, and 6 bases stayed unmatched.

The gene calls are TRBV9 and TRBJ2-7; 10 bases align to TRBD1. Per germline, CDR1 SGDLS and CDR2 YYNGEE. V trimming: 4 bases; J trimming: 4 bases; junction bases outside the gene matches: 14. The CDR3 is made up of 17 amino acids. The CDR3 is CASSPGRGDRGRYEQYF. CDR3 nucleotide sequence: TGTGCCAGCAGCCCCGGTAGAGGAGACAGGGGGCGTTACGAGCAGTACTTC.

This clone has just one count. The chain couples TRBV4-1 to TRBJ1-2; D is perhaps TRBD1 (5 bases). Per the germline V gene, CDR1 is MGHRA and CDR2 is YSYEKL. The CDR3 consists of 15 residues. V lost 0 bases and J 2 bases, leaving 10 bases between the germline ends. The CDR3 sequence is CASSQDRPGNYGYTF. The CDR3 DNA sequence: TGCGCCAGCAGCCAAGATCGCCCAGGGAACTATGGCTACACCTTC.

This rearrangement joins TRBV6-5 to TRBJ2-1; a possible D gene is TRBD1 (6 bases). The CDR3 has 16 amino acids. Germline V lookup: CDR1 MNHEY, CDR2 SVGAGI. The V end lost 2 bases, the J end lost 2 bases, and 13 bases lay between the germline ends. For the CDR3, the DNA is TGTGCCAGCAGTTACAGCGGAAAGGGGGCCTACAATGAGCAGTTCTTC. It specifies CASSYSGKGAYNEQFF.

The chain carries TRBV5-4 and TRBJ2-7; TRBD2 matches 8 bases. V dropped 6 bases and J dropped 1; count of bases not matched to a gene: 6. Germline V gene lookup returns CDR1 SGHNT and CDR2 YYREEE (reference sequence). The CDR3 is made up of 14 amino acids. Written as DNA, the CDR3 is TGTGCCAGCACCGGGACTAGGGGATCCTACGAGCAGTACTTC. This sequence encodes CASTGTRGSYEQYF. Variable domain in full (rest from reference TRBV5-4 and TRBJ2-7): ETGVTQSPTHLIKTRGQQVTLRCSSQSGHNTVSWYQQALGQGPQFIFQYYREEENGRGNFPPRFSGLQFPNYSSELNVNALELDDSALYLCASTGTRGSYEQYFGPGTRLTVT.

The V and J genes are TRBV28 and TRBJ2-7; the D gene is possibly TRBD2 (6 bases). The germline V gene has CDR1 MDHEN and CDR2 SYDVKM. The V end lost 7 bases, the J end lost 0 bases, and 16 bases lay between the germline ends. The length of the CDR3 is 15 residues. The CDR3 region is CASNSAGQGSYEQYF. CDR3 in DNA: TGTGCCAGCAACTCAGCGGGCCAGGGCTCCTACGAGCAGTACTTC.

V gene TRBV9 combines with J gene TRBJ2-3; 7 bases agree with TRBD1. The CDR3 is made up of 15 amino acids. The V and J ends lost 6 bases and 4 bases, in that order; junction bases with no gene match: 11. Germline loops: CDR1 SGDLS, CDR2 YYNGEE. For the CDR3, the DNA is TGTGCCAGCACTTACCCAGGGGGTGAGTCAGATACGCAGTATTTT. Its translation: CASTYPGGESDTQYF.

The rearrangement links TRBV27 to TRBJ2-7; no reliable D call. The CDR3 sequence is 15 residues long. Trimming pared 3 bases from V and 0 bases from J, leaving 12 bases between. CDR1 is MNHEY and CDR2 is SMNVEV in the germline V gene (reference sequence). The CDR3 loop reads CASSFDKISSYEQYF. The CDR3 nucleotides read TGTGCCAGCAGTTTCGACAAAATTAGCTCCTACGAGCAGTACTTC.

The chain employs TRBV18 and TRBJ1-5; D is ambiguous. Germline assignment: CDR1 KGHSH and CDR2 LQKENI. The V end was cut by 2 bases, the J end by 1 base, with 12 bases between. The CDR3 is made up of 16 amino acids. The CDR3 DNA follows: TGTGCCAGCTCACCAGAGAACAGACCCAGCAATCAGCCCCAGCATTTT. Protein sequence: CASSPENRPSNQPQHF.

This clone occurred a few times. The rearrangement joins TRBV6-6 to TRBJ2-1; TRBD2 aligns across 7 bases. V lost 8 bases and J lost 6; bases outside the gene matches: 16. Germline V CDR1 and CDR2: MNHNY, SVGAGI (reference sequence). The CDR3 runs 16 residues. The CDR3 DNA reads TGTGCCAGCGACCTAGCCGGGGGAGGGCCTGCCAATGAGCAGTTCTTC. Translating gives CASDLAGGGPANEQFF.

The DNA of the CDR3 is TGTGCCAGCAGTTCACGAATGAACAGGGGAAGCACAGATACGCAGTATTTT. Amino acids: CASSSRMNRGSTDTQYF. This chain joins TRBV28 and TRBJ2-3, with 7 bases lining up with TRBD1. The CDR3 covers 17 residues. The germline gives CDR1 MDHEN, CDR2 SYDVKM. V was clipped by 4 bases and J by 0 bases; unmatched bases: 10.

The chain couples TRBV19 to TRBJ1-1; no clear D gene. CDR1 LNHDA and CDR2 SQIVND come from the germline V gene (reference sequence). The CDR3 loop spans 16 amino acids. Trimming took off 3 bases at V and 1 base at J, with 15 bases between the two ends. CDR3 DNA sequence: TGTGCCAGTAGTATCTTCTCGACCCGAGGGAACACTGAAGCTTTCTTT. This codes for CASSIFSTRGNTEAFF.

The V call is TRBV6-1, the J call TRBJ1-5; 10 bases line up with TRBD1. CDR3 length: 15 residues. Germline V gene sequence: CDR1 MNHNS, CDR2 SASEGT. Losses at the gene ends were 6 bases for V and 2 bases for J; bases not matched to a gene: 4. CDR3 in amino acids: CASRWDRGGNQPQHF. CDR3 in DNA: TGTGCCAGCAGGTGGGACAGGGGTGGCAATCAGCCCCAGCATTTT.

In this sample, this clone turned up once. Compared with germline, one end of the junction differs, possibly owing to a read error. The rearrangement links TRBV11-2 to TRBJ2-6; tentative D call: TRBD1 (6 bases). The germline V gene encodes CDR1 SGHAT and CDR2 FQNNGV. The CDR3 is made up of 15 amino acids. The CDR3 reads CASSLGQPGANVLTF. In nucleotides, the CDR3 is TGTGCCAGCAGTTTAGGACAGCCTGGGGCCAACGTCCTGACTTTC.

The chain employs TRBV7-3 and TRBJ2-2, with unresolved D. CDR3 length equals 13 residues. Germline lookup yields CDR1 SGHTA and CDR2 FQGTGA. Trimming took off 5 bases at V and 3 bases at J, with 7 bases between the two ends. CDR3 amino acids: CASSQGDTGELFF. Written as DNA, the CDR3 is TGTGCCAGCAGCCAAGGAGACACCGGGGAGCTGTTTTTT.

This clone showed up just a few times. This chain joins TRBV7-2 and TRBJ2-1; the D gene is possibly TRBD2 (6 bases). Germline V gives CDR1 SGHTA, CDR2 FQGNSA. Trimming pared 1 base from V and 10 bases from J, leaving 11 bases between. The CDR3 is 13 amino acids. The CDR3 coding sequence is TGTGCCAGCAGCTTAGGGACTAACCTCGAGCAGTTCTTC. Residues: CASSLGTNLEQFF. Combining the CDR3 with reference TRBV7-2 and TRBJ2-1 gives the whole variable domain GAGVSQSPSNKVTEKGKDVELRCDPISGHTALYWYRQSLGQGLEFLIYFQGNSAPDKSGLPSDRFSAERTGGSVSTLTIQRTQQEDSAVYLCASSLGTNLEQFFGPGTRLTVL.

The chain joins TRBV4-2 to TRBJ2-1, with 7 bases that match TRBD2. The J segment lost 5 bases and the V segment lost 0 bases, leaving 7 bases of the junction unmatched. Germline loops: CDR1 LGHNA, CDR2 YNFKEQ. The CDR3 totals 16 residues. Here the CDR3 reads CASSQERSSGNNEQFF. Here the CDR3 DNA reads TGTGCCAGCAGCCAAGAAAGGTCTAGCGGTAACAATGAGCAGTTCTTC.

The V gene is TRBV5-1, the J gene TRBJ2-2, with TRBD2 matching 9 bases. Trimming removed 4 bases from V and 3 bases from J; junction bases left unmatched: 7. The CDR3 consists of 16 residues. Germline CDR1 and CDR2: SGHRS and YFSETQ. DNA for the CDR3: TGCGCCAGCAGCGTGGCGGGAGGGCCGGACACCGGGGAGCTGTTTTTT. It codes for CASSVAGGPDTGELFF.

Here the CDR3 DNA reads TGTGCCAGTGGGACAGGGCGGCTGACGGAGACCCAGTACTTC. It translates to CASGTGRLTETQYF. The V gene is TRBV19, the J gene TRBJ2-5, with 9 bases fitting TRBD1. After removal of 8 bases from V and 5 bases from J, the junction contained 9 bases not matched to a gene. CDR3 size: 14 residues. CDR1 is LNHDA, CDR2 SQIVND, per germline (reference sequence).

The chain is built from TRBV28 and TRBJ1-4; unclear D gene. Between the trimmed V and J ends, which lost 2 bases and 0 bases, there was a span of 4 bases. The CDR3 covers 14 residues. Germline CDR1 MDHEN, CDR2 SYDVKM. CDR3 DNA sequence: TGTGCCAGCAGTTTACCCTCAACTAATGAAAAACTGTTTTTT. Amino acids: CASSLPSTNEKLFF.

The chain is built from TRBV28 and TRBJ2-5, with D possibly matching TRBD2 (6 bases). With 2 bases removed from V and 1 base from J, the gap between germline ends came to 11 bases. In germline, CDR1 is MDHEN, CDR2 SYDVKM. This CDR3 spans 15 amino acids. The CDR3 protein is CASSLGGAAQETQYF. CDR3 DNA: TGTGCCAGCAGTTTAGGAGGGGCAGCCCAAGAGACCCAGTACTTC.

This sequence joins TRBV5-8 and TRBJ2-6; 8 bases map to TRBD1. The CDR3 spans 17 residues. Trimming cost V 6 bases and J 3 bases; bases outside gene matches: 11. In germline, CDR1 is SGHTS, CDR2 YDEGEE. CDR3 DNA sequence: TGTGCCAGCAACCAGACAGGGGCGCTGGATGGGGCCAACGTCCTGACTTTC. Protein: CASNQTGALDGANVLTF.

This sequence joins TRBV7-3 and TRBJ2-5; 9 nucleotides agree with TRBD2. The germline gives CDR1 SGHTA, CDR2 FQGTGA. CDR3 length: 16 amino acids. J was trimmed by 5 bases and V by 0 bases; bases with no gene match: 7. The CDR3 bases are TGTGCCAGCAGCTTAACGGTCGCGGGAGGGCTTGAGACCCAGTACTTC. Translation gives CASSLTVAGGLETQYF.

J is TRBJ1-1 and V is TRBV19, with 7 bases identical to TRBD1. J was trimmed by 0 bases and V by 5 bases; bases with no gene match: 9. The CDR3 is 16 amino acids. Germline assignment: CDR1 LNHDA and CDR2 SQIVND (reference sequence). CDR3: CASSSRQGGMNTEAFF. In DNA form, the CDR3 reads TGTGCCAGTAGTTCCAGACAGGGTGGAATGAACACTGAAGCTTTCTTT.